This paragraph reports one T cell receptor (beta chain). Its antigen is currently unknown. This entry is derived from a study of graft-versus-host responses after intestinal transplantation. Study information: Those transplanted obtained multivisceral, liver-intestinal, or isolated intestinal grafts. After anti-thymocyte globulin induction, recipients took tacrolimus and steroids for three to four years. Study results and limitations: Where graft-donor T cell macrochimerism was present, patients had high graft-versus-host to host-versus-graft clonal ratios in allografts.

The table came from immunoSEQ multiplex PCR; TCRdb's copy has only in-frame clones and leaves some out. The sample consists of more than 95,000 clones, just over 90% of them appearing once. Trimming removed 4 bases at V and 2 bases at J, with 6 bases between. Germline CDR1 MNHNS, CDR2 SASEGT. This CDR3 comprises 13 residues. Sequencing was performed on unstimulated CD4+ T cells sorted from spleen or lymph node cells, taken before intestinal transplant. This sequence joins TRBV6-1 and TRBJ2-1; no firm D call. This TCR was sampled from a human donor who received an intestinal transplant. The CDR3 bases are TGTGCCAGCAGTGTCCAAACCTACAATGAGCAGTTCTTC. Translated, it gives CASSVQTYNEQFF.